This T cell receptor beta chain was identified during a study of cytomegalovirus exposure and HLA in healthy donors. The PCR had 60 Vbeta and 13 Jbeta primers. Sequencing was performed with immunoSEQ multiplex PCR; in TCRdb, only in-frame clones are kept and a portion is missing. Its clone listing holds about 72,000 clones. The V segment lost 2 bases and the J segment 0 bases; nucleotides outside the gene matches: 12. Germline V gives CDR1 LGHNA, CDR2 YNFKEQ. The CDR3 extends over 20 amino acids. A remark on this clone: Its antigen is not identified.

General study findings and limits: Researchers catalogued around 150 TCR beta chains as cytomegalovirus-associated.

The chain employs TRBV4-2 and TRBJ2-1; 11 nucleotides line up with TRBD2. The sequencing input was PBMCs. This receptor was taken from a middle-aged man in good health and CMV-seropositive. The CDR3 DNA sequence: TGTGCCAGCAGCCAAAACCAGGCTAGCGGGGGGACGAGCTCCTACAATGAGCAGTTCTTC. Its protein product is CASSQNQASGGTSSYNEQFF.